These T cell receptor beta chains were read from a single sample in a study of response to subunit inactivated influenza vaccine. A single record per CDR3 protein comes from TCRdb applying MiXCR to the RT-PCR reads. The sample has under 850,000 distinct CDR3 sequences; approximately 18% are singletons. Specimen: PBMCs from blood, collected roughly 5 days after vaccination. The origin of the receptors is a man aged 45-65 years who received an inactivated influenza vaccine. Both conserved end residues are part of each CDR3. The D gene is left open where the match is weak. Size values are once, few and many counts, or a class for expanded clones, and some rows have none.

.	TRBV2	TRBJ1-1	.	CASRRTLNTEAFF	TGTGCCAGCAGGAGGACACTGAACACTGAAGCTTTCTTT
.	TRBV20-1	TRBJ2-1	TRBD2	CSASPRLREVRGEQFF	TGCAGTGCTAGTCCCCGGTTGCGGGAGGTTAGGGGCGAGCAGTTCTTC
few	TRBV20-1	TRBJ2-7	TRBD2	CSALAGGPTYEQYF	TGCAGTGCTTTAGCGGGGGGCCCTACCTACGAGCAGTACTTC
few	TRBV7-9	TRBJ2-1	.	CASSSPGTQKGEQFF	TGTGCCAGCAGCTCGCCCGGGACACAGAAGGGTGAGCAGTTCTTC
.	TRBV2	TRBJ1-2	TRBD1	CASSAWTGPNYGYTF	TGTGCCAGCAGTGCGTGGACAGGGCCCAACTATGGCTACACCTTC
.	TRBV25-1	TRBJ2-5	.	CATSRGSLWTQYF	TGTGCCACCTCTCGGGGGTCCCTGTGGACCCAGTACTTC
.	TRBV29-1	TRBJ2-2	.	CSVAKGSVAGELFF	TGCAGCGTTGCAAAGGGGTCGGTTGCCGGGGAGCTGTTTTTT
few	TRBV10-3	TRBJ2-1	TRBD2	CAISGGLGEDEQFF	TGTGCCATCAGTGGAGGACTAGGAGAGGATGAGCAGTTCTTC
few	TRBV24-1	TRBJ2-5	.	CATSDTDGTETQYF	TGTGCCACCAGTGATACAGATGGTACGGAGACCCAGTACTTC
.	TRBV4-3	TRBJ2-2	.	CASSQTYPGATGELFF	TGCGCCAGCAGCCAAACGTATCCCGGTGCCACCGGGGAGCTGTTTTTT
few	TRBV6-1	TRBJ2-3	.	CASRIGDGVTDTQYF	TGTGCCAGCAGGATTGGGGACGGGGTCACAGATACGCAGTATTTT
many	TRBV29-1	TRBJ2-5	.	CSVGTGTGAETQYF	TGCAGCGTTGGCACAGGGACTGGGGCAGAGACCCAGTACTTC
.	TRBV3-1	TRBJ2-7	.	CASSQGGHPRQYF	TGTGCCAGCAGCCAAGGGGGACACCCGCGCCAGTACTTC
many	TRBV12-3/TRBV12-4	TRBJ2-1	.	CASSPRTSEQFF	TGTGCCAGCAGTCCCAGGACGTCTGAGCAGTTCTTC
few	TRBV11-3	TRBJ2-2	.	CASSQGDGELFF	TGTGCCAGCAGCCAAGGGGACGGGGAGCTGTTTTTT
few	TRBV10-3	TRBJ1-5	.	CAIRAIGESQPQHF	TGTGCCATCAGGGCGATAGGGGAAAGTCAGCCCCAGCATTTT
.	TRBV20-1	TRBJ2-1	.	CSASRLRGNNEQFF	TGCAGTGCTAGCAGACTGAGGGGTAACAATGAGCAGTTCTTC
.	TRBV7-9	TRBJ2-3	TRBD2	CASSPSGLDTQYF	TGTGCCAGCAGCCCTAGCGGTCTAGATACGCAGTATTTT
many	TRBV4-3	TRBJ2-7	.	CASIRWRDAYEQYF	TGCGCCAGCATCAGGTGGCGGGATGCCTACGAGCAGTACTTC
few	TRBV15	TRBJ2-4	.	CATSQGGDRKNIQYF	TGTGCCACCAGCCAAGGGGGGGACAGAAAAAACATTCAGTACTTC
few	TRBV30	TRBJ1-2	TRBD1	CAWSGDRGHGYTF	TGTGCCTGGAGTGGGGACAGGGGACATGGCTACACCTTC
.	TRBV4-1	TRBJ2-4	TRBD2	CASSQEGTSGNIQYF	TGCGCCAGCAGCCAAGAGGGCACTAGCGGGAACATTCAGTACTTC
.	TRBV3-1	TRBJ1-1	.	CASSLQGKGTEAFF	TGTGCCAGCAGCCTACAGGGAAAGGGCACTGAAGCTTTCTTT
.	TRBV6-1	TRBJ2-7	.	CASNDNRVWGAFSYEQYF	TGTGCCAGCAACGACAACAGGGTTTGGGGGGCCTTTTCCTACGAGCAGTACTTC
.	TRBV4-1	TRBJ1-2	.	CASSQDPRGARYGYTF	TGCGCCAGCAGCCAAGATCCGCGGGGGGCGCGGTATGGCTACACCTTC
many	TRBV6-2/TRBV6-3	TRBJ1-2	.	CASSPIRAMDGYTF	TGTGCCAGCAGTCCCATCAGGGCTATGGATGGCTACACCTTC
few	TRBV29-1	TRBJ2-2	.	CSVDSGTNTGELFF	TGCAGCGTTGATTCCGGGACGAACACCGGGGAGCTGTTTTTT
many	TRBV29-1	TRBJ2-3	TRBD2	CSVDRAGVSADTQYF	TGCAGCGTTGATAGAGCGGGAGTATCGGCAGATACGCAGTATTTT
few	TRBV6-2/TRBV6-3	TRBJ2-1	.	CASSEGYVNEQFF	TGTGCCAGCAGTGAGGGTTACGTCAATGAGCAGTTCTTC
few	TRBV5-1	TRBJ2-1	TRBD2	CASSLAGGTTNEQFF	TGCGCCAGCAGCTTGGCGGGAGGGACTACCAATGAGCAGTTCTTC